These T cell receptor beta chains were read from a single sample in a study of regulatory T cells in long-lasting Graves disease. TCRdb re-analysed the multiplex PCR reads in MiXCR, keeping a single row per CDR3 protein. The sample contains a few hundred thousand distinct CDR3 sequences, 16% of which appear only once. These records were also assigned to another study, of T cells in Graves' hyperthyroidism and ophthalmopathy.

The specimen was peripheral blood mononuclear cells (PBMCs), collected at new diagnosis, from a patient treated with antithyroid drugs. These receptors were collected from a man aged 35 to 55 with Graves disease. CDR3s include the opening cysteine and the closing phenylalanine or tryptophan.

V | CDR3
TRBV10-3 | CAISEPASHEQYF
TRBV15 | CATSMTLNTEAFF
TRBV10-3 | CAISEGGADSNTEAFF
TRBV18 | CASSRQGWRETQYF
TRBV28 | CASSLFKASGNAETQYF
TRBV5-1 | CASSLVAGGVGTEAFF
TRBV28 | CASSTETGVRKYEQSF
TRBV7-9 | CAIPRDRPEAFF
TRBV3-1 | CASSPTGQGNTEAFF
TRBV28 | CASSLAGTHFQETQYF
TRBV27 | CASSAYPGANPYEAFF
TRBV11-3 | CASSSHGQGSKNNEQFF
TRBV6-2/TRBV6-3 | CASRLFDTEAFF
TRBV7-2 | CASSLQGVGGWPQHF
TRBV19 | CASTQDRSAYTF
TRBV25-1 | CASSGSTGITEAFF
TRBV12-3/TRBV12-4 | CASSLGLGRYNEQFF
TRBV27 | CASSLLGDGNQPQHF
TRBV29-1 | CSVVLGADTQYF
TRBV11-2 | CASSPTRAGELFF
TRBV2 | CASSPEALGNEQFF
TRBV7-9 | CASSLLPRGLGEQYF